The sequence of this T cell receptor (beta chain) was determined in a study of blood T cell repertoires in COVID-19. Study at large: COVID-19 samples from acute and convalescent phases originated in the United States, Italy and Spain. Sample material is recorded as cDNA or gDNA derived from T cells, B-cell-depleted T cells, or PBMCs.

The authors' processing: Reference gene primer amplification gave estimated nucleated cell counts. The repertoire was sequenced with immunoSEQ multiplex PCR; TCRdb's copy has only in-frame clones and lacks some. V, J and clone size were drawn from that table, and D and trimming were deduced from the DNA. The table lists roughly 160,000 clones, around 86% of them singletons. Sequenced: peripheral blood. The clonotype comes from a man aged 18 to 30 with acute or convalescent COVID-19.

CDR3 sequence: CASSVGFQSSGANVLTF. Here the CDR3 DNA reads TGTGCCAGCAGCGTAGGGTTCCAGTCCTCTGGGGCCAACGTCCTGACTTTC. The chain combines TRBV9 with TRBJ2-6; D remains ambiguous. V shed 0 bases and J shed 0 bases, with 10 bases lying between them. CDR3 size: 17 residues. Germline CDR1 and CDR2: SGDLS and YYNGEE.